This T cell receptor (beta chain) originates from a study of T-cell reconstitution after alpha-beta-depleted transplantation in children. Using unique molecular identifiers, the investigators prepared the TCRbeta library. TCRdb called the PCR reads again in MiXCR, with one record for every CDR3 protein. This sample has approximately 250,000 distinct CDR3 sequences, with roughly a quarter found just once. The CDR3 runs 14 residues. After removal of 7 bases from V and 1 base from J, the junction contained 5 bases not matched to a gene. Germline V gene lookup returns CDR1 ENHRY and CDR2 SYGVKD. Many counts were recorded for this clonotype.

The receptor was derived from a girl aged 2-9 years with Fanconi anemia, due to receive a stem cell transplant. This chain links TRBV10-3 with TRBJ2-5; 8 positions match TRBD2. The sequenced sample was PBMCs, obtained before TCRalphabeta/CD19-depleted stem cell transplant. DNA for the CDR3: TGTGCCATCAAGTCGGGAGGGGGCCAAGAGACCCAGTACTTC. Translation: CAIKSGGGQETQYF.